The clone carrying this T cell receptor beta chain was observed a handful of times. The antigen is not known. It was by quantitative 5'-RACE with molecular barcodes that TCR beta libraries were made. One entry per CDR3 protein results from TCRdb running MiXCR on the 5' RACE reads. The sample consists of approximately 550,000 distinct CDR3 sequences, roughly 13% of them appearing once. This CDR3 spans 15 amino acids. Looked up from germline, CDR1 is SGHTA and CDR2 is FQGNSA. V lost 1 base, J lost 2 bases, and 9 bases lay in between. This entry belongs to a study of CD8 T cells in ankylosing spondylitis. Findings and limits, study-wide: Typical of ankylosing spondylitis blood, it appeared, was a TCR beta motif of fewer than 10 highly homologous variants. A CD8+ phenotype characterized the disease-linked clones, which were relatively rare in peripheral blood. Matched synovial fluid from ankylosing spondylitis patients was reported to be enriched for disease-linked clones.

The receptor was derived from a male donor with ankylosing spondylitis. The chain recombines TRBV7-2 with TRBJ1-5; no clear D gene. Source material: blood, either unsorted or a sorted T cell fraction (not recorded which). CDR3 residues: CASSLESLGNQPQHF. The CDR3, as DNA: TGTGCCAGCAGCTTAGAATCCCTCGGCAATCAGCCCCAGCATTTT.